This TCR beta chain was captured by sequencing in a study of blood T cell repertoires in COVID-19 (dated by TCRdb to about 2020). A note on the overall study: The collaborator samples originated in the United States, Italy and Spain and spanned the acute and convalescent phases of COVID-19. The repertoires were released in a freely available public database intended as a resource for research on the immune response to SARS-CoV-2. Deeply sampled blood TCRbeta repertoires from subjects exposed to, actively infected with, or recovered from COVID-19 were included in the dataset. A de-identified subject ID, COVID-19 status, age in years and sex were almost always included in the sample metadata. Where HLA class I and class II types were available, the types were taken from metadata supplied by the sample provider, not from assay-based typing. The prospective study material was composed of cDNA or gDNA derived from T cells, B-cell-depleted T cells, or PBMCs. Samples came from the ongoing ImmuneRACE study (first 160 participants) plus 1,254 subjects from 6 global collaborators. Here is what the overall study found, with its caveats: The quantity of clinical and demographic metadata differed by source and by participant and was supplied without curation.

TCRbeta CDR3 regions were amplified from genomic DNA by means of the immunoSEQ Assay, a bias-controlled multiplex PCR. The original pipeline was this. Nucleated cell counts per sample were estimated from amplification of reference gene primers within the assay. Sequence reads were collapsed and filtered to measure the absolute abundance of every unique TCRbeta CDR3 rearrangement. For each sample, productive Simpson clonality was calculated by taking the square root of Simpson's diversity index across productive rearrangements. TCRdb mirrors the immuneACCESS table, restricted to in-frame sequences. Some clones are absent from its copies; in checked studies, under half trace to an unresolved V gene, and the reason for the others is unknown. That table furnishes V, J and clone size, whereas the DNA furnished D and trimming. A total of 110,000 or so clones appear in this sample, approximately 81% of them only once. The ten top clones hold 10% to 15% of the sample.

V was cut back by 5 bases and J by 0 bases, leaving a gap of 11 bases between them. Reading from cysteine to phenylalanine, the CDR3 counts 15 amino acids. The sequence is cut down to CDR3 DNA, 45 bases in frame from base 1. The germline V gene sets CDR1 to LGHNT and CDR2 to FRNRAP. Points on this clone: The clone's antigen remains unknown. One base away there is no much larger clone; base qualities are not given.

The collaborating institutions used their own protocols to collect whole blood in K2EDTA tubes. For TCRbeta analysis, collaborator samples were shipped as frozen whole blood, as isolated PBMCs, or as DNA extracted from either sample type. The source is a human donor in a cohort sampled during active COVID-19. Material: peripheral blood. This chain joins TRBV12-5 to TRBJ2-1; a tentative D call is TRBD1 (6 bases match). The CDR3: CASGAGQLSYNEQFF. At the DNA level, the sequence is TGTGCTAGTGGTGCCGGACAGCTCTCCTACAATGAGCAGTTCTTC.